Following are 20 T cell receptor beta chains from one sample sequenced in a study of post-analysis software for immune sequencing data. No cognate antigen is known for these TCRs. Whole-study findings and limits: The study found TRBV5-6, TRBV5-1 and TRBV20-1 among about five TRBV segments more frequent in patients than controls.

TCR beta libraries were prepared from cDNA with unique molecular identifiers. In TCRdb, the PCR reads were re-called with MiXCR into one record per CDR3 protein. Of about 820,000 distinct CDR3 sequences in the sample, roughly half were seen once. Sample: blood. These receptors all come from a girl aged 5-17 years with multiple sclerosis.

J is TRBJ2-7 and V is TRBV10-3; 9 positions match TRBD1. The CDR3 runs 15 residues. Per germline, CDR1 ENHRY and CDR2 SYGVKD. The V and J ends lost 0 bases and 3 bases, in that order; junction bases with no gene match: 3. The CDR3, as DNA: TGTGCCATCAGTGAGTCTGGGACAGGGAGCTACGAGCAGTACTTC. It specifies CAISESGTGSYEQYF.

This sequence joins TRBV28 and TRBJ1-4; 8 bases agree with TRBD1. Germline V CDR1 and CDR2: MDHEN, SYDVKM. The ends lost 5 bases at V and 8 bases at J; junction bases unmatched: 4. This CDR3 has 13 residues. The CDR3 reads CASSGQGTEKLFF. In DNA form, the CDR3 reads TGTGCCAGCAGTGGACAGGGAACGGAAAAACTGTTTTTT.

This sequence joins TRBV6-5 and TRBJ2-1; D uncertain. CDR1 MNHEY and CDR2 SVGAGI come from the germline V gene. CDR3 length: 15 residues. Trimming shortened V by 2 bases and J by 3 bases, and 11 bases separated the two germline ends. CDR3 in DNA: TGTGCCAGCAGTTACGGTAGCTCCTTCTACAATGAGCAGTTCTTC. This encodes CASSYGSSFYNEQFF.

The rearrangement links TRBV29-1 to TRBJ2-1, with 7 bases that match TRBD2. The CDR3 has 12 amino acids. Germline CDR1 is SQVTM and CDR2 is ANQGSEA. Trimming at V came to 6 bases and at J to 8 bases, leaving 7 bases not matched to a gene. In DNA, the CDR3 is TGCAGCGTCCCCGGGACTACCTATGAGCAGTTCTTC. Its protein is CSVPGTTYEQFF.

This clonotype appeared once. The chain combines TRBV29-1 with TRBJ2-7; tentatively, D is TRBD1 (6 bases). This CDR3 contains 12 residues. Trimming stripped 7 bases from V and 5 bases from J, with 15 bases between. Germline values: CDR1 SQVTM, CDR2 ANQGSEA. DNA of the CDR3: TGCAGCGCAACCGGGACAAGCAACGAGCAGTACTTC. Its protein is CSATGTSNEQYF.

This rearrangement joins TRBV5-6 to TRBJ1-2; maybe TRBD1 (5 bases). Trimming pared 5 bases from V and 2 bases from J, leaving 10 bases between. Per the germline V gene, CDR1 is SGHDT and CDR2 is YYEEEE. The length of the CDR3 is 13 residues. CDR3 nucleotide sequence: TGTGCCAGCAGAGACAGCGTCAACTATGGCTACACCTTC. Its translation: CASRDSVNYGYTF.

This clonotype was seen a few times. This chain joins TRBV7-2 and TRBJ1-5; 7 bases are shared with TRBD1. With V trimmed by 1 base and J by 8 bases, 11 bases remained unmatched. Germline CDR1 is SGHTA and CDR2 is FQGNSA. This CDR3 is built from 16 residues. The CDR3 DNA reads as TGTGCCAGCAGCTTAGTGTCGGGGGCCCAGGGGGAGCCCCAGCATTTT. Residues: CASSLVSGAQGEPQHF.

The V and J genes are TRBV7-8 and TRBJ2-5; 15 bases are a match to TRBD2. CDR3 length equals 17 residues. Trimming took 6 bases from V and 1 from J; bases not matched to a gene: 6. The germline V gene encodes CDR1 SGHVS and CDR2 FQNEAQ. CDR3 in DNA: TGTGCCAGCAGTACCGGGACTAGCGGGGGGTCCCAAGAGACCCAGTACTTC. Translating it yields CASSTGTSGGSQETQYF. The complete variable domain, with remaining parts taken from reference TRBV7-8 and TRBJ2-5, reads GAGVSQSPRYKVAKRGQDVALRCDPISGHVSLFWYQQALGQGPEFLTYFQNEAQLDKSGLPSDRFFAERPEGSVSTLKIQRTQQEDSAVYLCASSTGTSGGSQETQYFGPGTRLLVL.

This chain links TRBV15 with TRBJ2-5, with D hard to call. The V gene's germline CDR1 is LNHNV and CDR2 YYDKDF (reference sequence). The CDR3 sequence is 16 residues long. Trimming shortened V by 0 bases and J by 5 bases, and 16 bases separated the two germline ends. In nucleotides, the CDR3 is TGTGCCACCAGCAGAGATAGGGCCGATTCTCGGGAGACCCAGTACTTC. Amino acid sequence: CATSRDRADSRETQYF.

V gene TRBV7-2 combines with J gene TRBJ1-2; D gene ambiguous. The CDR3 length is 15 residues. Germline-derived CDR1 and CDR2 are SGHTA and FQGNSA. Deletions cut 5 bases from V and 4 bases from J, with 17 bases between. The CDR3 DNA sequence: TGTGCCAGCAGCAGGCCCGGTAGGAAGGGCTATGGCTACACCTTC. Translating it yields CASSRPGRKGYGYTF.

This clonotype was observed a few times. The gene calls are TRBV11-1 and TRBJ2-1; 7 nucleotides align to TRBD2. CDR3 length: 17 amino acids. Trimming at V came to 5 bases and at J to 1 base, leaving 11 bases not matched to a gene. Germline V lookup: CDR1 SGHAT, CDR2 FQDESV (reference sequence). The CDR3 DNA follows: TGTGCCAGCAGCCCTGGGGGGGGACTCAGGTCCTACAATGAGCAGTTCTTC. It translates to CASSPGGGLRSYNEQFF.

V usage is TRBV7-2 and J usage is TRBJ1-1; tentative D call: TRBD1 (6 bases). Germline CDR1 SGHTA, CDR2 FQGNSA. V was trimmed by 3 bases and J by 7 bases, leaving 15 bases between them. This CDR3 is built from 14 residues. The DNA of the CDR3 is TGTGCCAGCAGCTTTCAGGGGTCGAAGCATGAAGCTTTCTTT. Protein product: CASSFQGSKHEAFF.

CDR3 loop: CASSLGAWGTQYF. In DNA, the CDR3 is TGTGCCAGCAGCTTAGGAGCCTGGGGGACCCAGTACTTC. The rearrangement links TRBV11-3 to TRBJ2-7; no clear D gene. The last part of the DNA fits TRBJ2-5 better; the J call may be wrong. Germline values: CDR1 SGHNT, CDR2 YENEEA. The CDR3 consists of 13 residues.

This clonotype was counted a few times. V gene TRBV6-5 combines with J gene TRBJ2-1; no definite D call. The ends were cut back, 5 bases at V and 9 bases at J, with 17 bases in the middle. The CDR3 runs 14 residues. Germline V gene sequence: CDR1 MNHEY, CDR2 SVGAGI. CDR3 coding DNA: TGTGCCAGCAGTCCGGACGGGTGGGTGGTTGAGCAGTTCTTC. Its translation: CASSPDGWVVEQFF.

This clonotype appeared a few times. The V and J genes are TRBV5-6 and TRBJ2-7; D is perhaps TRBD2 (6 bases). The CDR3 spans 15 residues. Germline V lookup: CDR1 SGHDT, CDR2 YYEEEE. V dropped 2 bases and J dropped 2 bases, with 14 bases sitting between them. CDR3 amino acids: CASSLSGTGTYEQYF. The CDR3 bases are TGTGCCAGCAGCTTATCGGGGACTGGAACCTACGAGCAGTACTTC.

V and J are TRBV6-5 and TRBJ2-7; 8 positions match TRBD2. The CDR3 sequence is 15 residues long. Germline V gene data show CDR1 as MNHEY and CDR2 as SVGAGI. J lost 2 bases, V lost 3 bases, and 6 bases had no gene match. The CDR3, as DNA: TGTGCCAGCAGTTATCGACCCGGGGGGGCCTACGAGCAGTACTTC. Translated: CASSYRPGGAYEQYF.

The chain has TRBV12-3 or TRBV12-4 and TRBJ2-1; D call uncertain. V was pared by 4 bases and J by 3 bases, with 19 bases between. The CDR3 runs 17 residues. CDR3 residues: CASSSRVPRSLYNEQFF. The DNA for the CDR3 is TGTGCCAGCAGTTCCCGGGTCCCCCGATCCCTCTACAATGAGCAGTTCTTC.

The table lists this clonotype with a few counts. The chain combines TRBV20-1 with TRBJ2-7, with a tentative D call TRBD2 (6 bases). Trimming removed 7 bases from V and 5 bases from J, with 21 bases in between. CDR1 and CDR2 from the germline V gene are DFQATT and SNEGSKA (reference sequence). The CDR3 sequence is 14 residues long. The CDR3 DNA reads TGCAGTGTTTATCCTAAAACTAGCAGCCACGAGCAGTACTTC. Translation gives CSVYPKTSSHEQYF.

CDR3 loop: CSARYLATQGDTQYF. Written as DNA, the CDR3 is TGCAGTGCTAGATACTTAGCGACACAGGGGGATACGCAGTATTTT. The chain combines TRBV20-1 with TRBJ2-3; TRBD1 matches at 7 bases. V lost 2 bases, J lost 6 bases, and 11 bases stayed unmatched. Germline loops: CDR1 DFQATT, CDR2 SNEGSKA (reference sequence). The length of the CDR3 is 15 residues.

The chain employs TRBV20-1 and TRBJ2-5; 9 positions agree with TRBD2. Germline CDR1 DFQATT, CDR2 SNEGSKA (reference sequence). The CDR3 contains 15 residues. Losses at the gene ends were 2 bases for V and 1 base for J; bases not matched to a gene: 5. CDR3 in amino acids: CSARKLAGTQETQYF. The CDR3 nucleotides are TGCAGTGCTAGAAAGCTAGCGGGGACCCAAGAGACCCAGTACTTC.